The clone carrying this TCR beta chain has a handful of counts. Its specificity is unknown. The sample is drawn from a study of vaccination effects on CD4 cells after COVID-19. Overall study findings and caveats: Convalescent patients numbered few in the study; early post-infection timepoints were missing entirely. Clonal contraction was marked in infection- and vaccine-induced clones late after vaccination. Newly vaccine-induced clones made up most of the convalescents' post-vaccine spike-reactive clones.

Antigen-specific CD4+ T cell clonotypes were called by their expansion after viral peptide-pool culture in ViraFEST. It was after approximately 11 days of culture that CD4+ T cells were isolated. PCR confirmed that the person was infected with SARS-CoV-2 between March and December 2020. TCRdb's copy holds only in-frame clones and misses some; the assay was immunoSEQ multiplex PCR. The table has about 70,000 clones, 73% seen once. The sequenced sample was CD4+ T cells from PBMCs cultured with HIV peptides, obtained before COVID-19 vaccination. Subset in this sample: HIV-1 Nef peptide pool negative control/reference culture. This TCR came from a human donor who had a prior SARS-CoV-2 infection.

CDR3 protein: CASSLAVAAYGYTF. The CDR3 nucleotides are TGTGCCAGCAGCTTAGCGGTGGCAGCCTATGGCTACACCTTC. The J gene is TRBJ1-2, the V gene TRBV7-9; no clear D gene. In germline, CDR1 is SEHNR, CDR2 FQNEAQ (reference sequence). CDR3 size: 14 residues. V dropped 0 bases and J dropped 4 bases, with 9 bases sitting between them.